This T cell receptor (beta chain) was retrieved from a study of cytomegalovirus exposure and HLA in healthy donors. The study ran its PCR with 60 Vbeta and 13 Jbeta primers. Sequencing used immunoSEQ multiplex PCR; TCRdb keeps in-frame clones, though not all of them. The data show 90,000 to 120,000 clones, about 70% seen once. The germline V gene has CDR1 SEHNR and CDR2 FQNEAQ (reference sequence). The CDR3 is 15 residues long. V lost 3 bases and J lost 8; bases outside the gene matches: 9. Sequenced: PBMCs. This clonotype originated in a man over 45 in good health and CMV-seropositive. V and J are TRBV7-9 and TRBJ2-1; the match to TRBD1 covers 8 bases. CDR3 sequence reads: CASSFGVDRDDEQFF. The CDR3 DNA is TGTGCCAGCAGCTTCGGCGTGGACAGGGATGATGAGCAGTTCTTC. The variable domain in full, completed from reference TRBV7-9 and TRBJ2-1, reads DTGVSQNPRHKITKRGQNVTFRCDPISEHNRLYWYRQTLGQGPEFLTYFQNEAQLEKSRLLSDRFSAERPKGSFSTLEIQRTEQGDSAMYLCASSFGVDRDDEQFFGPGTRLTVL.